Each of the 14 T cell receptor beta chains below was sequenced from the same sample in a study of cytomegalovirus exposure and HLA in healthy donors. PCR primers comprised 60 Vbeta and 13 Jbeta primers. Assay used: immunoSEQ multiplex PCR; TCRdb lists only in-frame clones, some missing. The sample yields some 140,000 clones, of which the top ten take up 1.5% to 1.9%. Material for sequencing was PBMCs. These receptors originate from a woman aged 40 to 55 in good health and CMV-seronegative.

This sequence joins TRBV7-2 and TRBJ2-3, with TRBD2 matching over 12 bases. The trim removed 1 base at V and 8 bases at J, leaving 7 bases unmatched. Germline V gene sequence: CDR1 SGHTA, CDR2 FQGNSA. This CDR3 is built from 16 residues. The CDR3 is CASSLVASGGEGTQYF. CDR3 nucleotides: TGTGCCAGCAGCTTAGTCGCTAGCGGGGGGGAGGGTACGCAGTATTTT.

The V call is TRBV7-9, the J call TRBJ1-3, with D unclear. From germline, CDR1 is SEHNR and CDR2 FQNEAQ (reference sequence). V gave up 5 bases and J gave up 0 bases, with 11 bases separating them. The CDR3 is 15 amino acids. For the CDR3, the DNA is TGTGCCAGCAGCCCTAACCGGGACTCTGGAAACACCATATATTTT. It codes for CASSPNRDSGNTIYF. The full variable domain, completed using reference TRBV7-9 and TRBJ1-3, is DTGVSQNPRHKITKRGQNVTFRCDPISEHNRLYWYRQTLGQGPEFLTYFQNEAQLEKSRLLSDRFSAERPKGSFSTLEIQRTEQGDSAMYLCASSPNRDSGNTIYFGEGSWLTVV.

J is TRBJ2-3 and V is TRBV6-6, with TRBD1 identical over 8 bases. Trimming cost V 2 bases and J 6 bases; bases outside gene matches: 7. The germline CDR1 and CDR2 sequences are MNHNY and SVGAGI (reference sequence). The CDR3 loop spans 15 amino acids. The CDR3 region has the DNA TGTGCCAGCAGTTACGGCGACAGGGGTCAGGATACGCAGTATTTT. Its translation: CASSYGDRGQDTQYF.

The chain carries TRBV6-6 and TRBJ1-1; D gene uncertain. Per germline, CDR1 MNHNY and CDR2 SVGAGI (reference sequence). Trimming cost V 2 bases and J 4 bases, with 11 bases left between them. The CDR3 has 14 amino acids. CDR3 DNA sequence: TGTGCCAGCAGTTACGGCGGGGTCCGCACTGAAGCTTTCTTT. Its protein product is CASSYGGVRTEAFF.

The V gene is TRBV5-4, the J gene TRBJ2-3, with TRBD1 matching over 8 bases. Per germline, CDR1 SGHNT and CDR2 YYREEE (reference sequence). J was trimmed by 3 bases and V by 4 bases; bases with no gene match: 7. The CDR3 runs to 15 residues. Here the CDR3 reads CASSTLTGGTDTQYF. DNA of the CDR3: TGTGCCAGCAGCACACTCACAGGGGGGACAGATACGCAGTATTTT.

The chain couples TRBV5-8 to TRBJ2-7; TRBD1 matches 10 bases. Germline V gives CDR1 SGHTS, CDR2 YDEGEE. V was pared by 4 bases and J by 2 bases, with 3 bases of the junction left unmatched. The CDR3 runs to 14 residues. The CDR3 DNA reads as TGTGCCAGCAGCGGAGGACAGGGGGCCTACGAGCAGTACTTC. Its translation is CASSGGQGAYEQYF.

The genes are TRBV10-3 and TRBJ1-1; TRBD1 is a possible D gene (6 bases). The CDR3 is 16 residues long. Germline V CDR1 and CDR2: ENHRY, SYGVKD. V was pared by 0 bases and J by 4 bases, with 15 bases between. The CDR3 reads CAISESGTYLSTEAFF. The DNA of the CDR3 is TGTGCCATCAGTGAGTCGGGGACATATTTAAGCACTGAAGCTTTCTTT.

The V and J genes are TRBV18 and TRBJ1-4; TRBD1 matches at 7 bases. Germline loops: CDR1 KGHSH, CDR2 LQKENI. This CDR3 region has 17 residues. V shed 1 base and J 0 bases; nucleotides not matched to a gene: 5. This CDR3 reads CASSPRGQEATNEKLFF. The CDR3 nucleotides are TGTGCCAGCTCACCACGAGGACAGGAAGCAACTAATGAAAAACTGTTTTTT.

This chain joins TRBV28 and TRBJ2-7; 7 positions match TRBD1. CDR1 is MDHEN, CDR2 SYDVKM, per germline. J gave up 1 base and V 4 bases, and 13 bases lay outside the gene matches. CDR3 size: 17 residues. The CDR3 DNA follows: TGTGCCAGCAGTTCTTGGGACAGTCCTATGGAGTCCTACGAGCAGTACTTC. It specifies CASSSWDSPMESYEQYF. The full variable domain, rest sourced from reference TRBV28 and TRBJ2-7, is DVKVTQSSRYLVKRTGEKVFLECVQDMDHENMFWYRQDPGLGLRLIYFSYDVKMKEKGDIPEGYSVSREKKERFSLILESASTNQTSMYLCASSSWDSPMESYEQYFGPGTRLTVT.

The chain has TRBV6-1 and TRBJ2-7, with 9 bases identical to TRBD1. CDR3 size: 16 residues. Germline V lookup: CDR1 MNHNS, CDR2 SASEGT. V was clipped by 2 bases and J by 5 bases; unmatched bases: 10. CDR3 nucleotide sequence: TGTGCCAGCAGTGAAAGAGCTACAGGGGGCTTCGACGAGCAGTACTTC. As protein: CASSERATGGFDEQYF.

This chain joins TRBV5-1 and TRBJ2-1; maybe TRBD2 (5 bases). Per germline, CDR1 SGHRS and CDR2 YFSETQ. V lost 4 bases and J lost 2, with 13 bases in between. The CDR3 consists of 15 residues. CDR3 region: CASSNTGSPYNEQFF. The CDR3 DNA sequence: TGCGCCAGCAGCAATACTGGGAGCCCCTACAATGAGCAGTTCTTC.

J is TRBJ1-4 and V is TRBV7-9; tentatively, D is TRBD1 (6 bases). Germline values: CDR1 SEHNR, CDR2 FQNEAQ (reference sequence). With 6 bases removed from V and 7 bases from J, the gap between germline ends came to 21 bases. This CDR3 region has 16 residues. The chain's CDR3 is CASSSTTGKLVEKLFF. The CDR3 DNA reads TGTGCCAGCAGTTCAACCACAGGGAAGTTGGTTGAAAAACTGTTTTTT.

The chain joins TRBV29-1 to TRBJ2-2; D possibly corresponds to TRBD1 (5 bases). This CDR3 has 14 residues. V was clipped by 1 base and J by 4 bases, with 10 bases between them. Per the germline V gene, CDR1 is SQVTM and CDR2 is ANQGSEA. CDR3 loop: CSVEGDRPTGELFF. The CDR3 nucleotides are TGCAGCGTTGAAGGCGACAGACCCACCGGGGAGCTGTTTTTT.

J is TRBJ2-1 and V is TRBV7-9; D might be TRBD2 (6 bases). This CDR3 is built from 18 residues. Germline V CDR1 and CDR2: SEHNR, FQNEAQ (reference sequence). Trimming pared 1 base from V and 9 bases from J, leaving 25 bases between. The CDR3 here is CASSLGGAGLTFFGEQFF. The DNA of the CDR3 is TGTGCCAGCAGCTTAGGAGGGGCCGGACTAACCTTTTTTGGTGAGCAGTTCTTC.